This TCR beta chain appears in the sequencing data of a study of blood T cell repertoires in COVID-19. At the level of the study: Material from acute and convalescent COVID-19 was sourced from the United States, Italy and Spain. From T cells, B-cell-depleted T cells, or PBMCs came the material, which was cDNA or gDNA.

The V gene's germline CDR1 is SGHNT and CDR2 YYREEE (reference sequence). The CDR3 is 14 residues long. V was cut by 1 base and J by 4 bases, with 11 bases left in between. Per the original data handling: Reference gene primer amplification gave estimated nucleated cell counts. Method: immunoSEQ multiplex PCR; TCRdb's copy keeps in-frame clones and lacks some. Clone size and the V and J calls come from that table; the DNA yielded D and trimming. The sample yields roughly 62,000 clones, around 80% seen once. The specimen was peripheral blood. This TCR was sampled from a woman aged 80 or older with active or convalescent COVID-19. This chain connects TRBV5-4 to TRBJ1-1; D might be TRBD1 (5 bases). CDR3 sequence reads: CASSLFQGSTEAFF. CDR3 coding DNA: TGTGCCAGCAGCTTGTTCCAGGGCAGCACTGAAGCTTTCTTT.